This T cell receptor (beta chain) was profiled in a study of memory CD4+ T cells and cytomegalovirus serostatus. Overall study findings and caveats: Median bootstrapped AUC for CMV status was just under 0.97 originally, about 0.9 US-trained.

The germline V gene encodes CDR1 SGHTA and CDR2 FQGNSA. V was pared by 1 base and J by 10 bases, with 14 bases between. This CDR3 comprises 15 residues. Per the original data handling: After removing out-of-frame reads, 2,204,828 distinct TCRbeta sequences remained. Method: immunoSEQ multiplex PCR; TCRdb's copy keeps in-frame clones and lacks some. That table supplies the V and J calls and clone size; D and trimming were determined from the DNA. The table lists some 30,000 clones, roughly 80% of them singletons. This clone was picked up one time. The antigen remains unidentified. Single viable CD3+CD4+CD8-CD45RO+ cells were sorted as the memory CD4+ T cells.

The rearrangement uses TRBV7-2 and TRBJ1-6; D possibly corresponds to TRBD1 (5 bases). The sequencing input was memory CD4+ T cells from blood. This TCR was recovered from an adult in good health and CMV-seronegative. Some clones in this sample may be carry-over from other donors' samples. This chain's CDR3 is CASSLGRQGQSPLHF. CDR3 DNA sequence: TGTGCCAGCAGCTTAGGAAGGCAGGGTCAGTCACCCCTCCACTTT.